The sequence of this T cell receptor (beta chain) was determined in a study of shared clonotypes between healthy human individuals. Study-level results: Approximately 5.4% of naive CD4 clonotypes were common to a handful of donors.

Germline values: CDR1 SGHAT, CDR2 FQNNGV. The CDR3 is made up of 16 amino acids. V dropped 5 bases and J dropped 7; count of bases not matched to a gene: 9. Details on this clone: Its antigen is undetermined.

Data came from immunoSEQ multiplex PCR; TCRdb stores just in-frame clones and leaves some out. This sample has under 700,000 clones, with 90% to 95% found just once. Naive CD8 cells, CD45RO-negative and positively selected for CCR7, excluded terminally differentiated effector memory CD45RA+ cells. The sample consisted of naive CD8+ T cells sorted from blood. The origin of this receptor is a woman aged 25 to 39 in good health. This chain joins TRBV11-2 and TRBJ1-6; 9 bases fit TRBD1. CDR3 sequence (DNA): TGTGCCAGCAGCCGGCCGGGACAGGGAAAGAATTCACCCCTCCACTTT. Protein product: CASSRPGQGKNSPLHF.